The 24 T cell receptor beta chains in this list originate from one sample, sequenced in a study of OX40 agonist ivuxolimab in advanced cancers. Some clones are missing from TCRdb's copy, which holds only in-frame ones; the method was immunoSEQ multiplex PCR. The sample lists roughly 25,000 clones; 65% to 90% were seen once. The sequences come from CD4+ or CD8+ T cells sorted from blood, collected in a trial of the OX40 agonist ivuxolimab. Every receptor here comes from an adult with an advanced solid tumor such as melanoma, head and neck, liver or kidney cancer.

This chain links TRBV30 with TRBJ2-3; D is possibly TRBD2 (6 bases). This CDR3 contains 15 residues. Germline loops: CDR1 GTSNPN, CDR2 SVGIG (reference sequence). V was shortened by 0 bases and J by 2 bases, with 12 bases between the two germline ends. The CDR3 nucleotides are TGTGCCTGGAGTGTAACGGGACTGACCACAGATACGCAGTATTTT. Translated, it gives CAWSVTGLTTDTQYF. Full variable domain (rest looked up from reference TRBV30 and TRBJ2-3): SQTIHQWPATLVQPVGSPLSLECTVEGTSNPNLYWYRQAAGRGLQLLFYSVGIGQISSEVPQNLSASRPQDRQFILSSKKLLLSDSGFYLCAWSVTGLTTDTQYFGPGTRLTVL.

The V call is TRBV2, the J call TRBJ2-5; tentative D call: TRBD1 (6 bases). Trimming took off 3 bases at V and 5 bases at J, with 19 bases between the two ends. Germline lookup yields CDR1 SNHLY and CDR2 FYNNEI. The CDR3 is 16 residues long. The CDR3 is CASSDPGQSGWETQYF. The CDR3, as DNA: TGTGCCAGCAGTGACCCTGGACAGTCAGGTTGGGAGACCCAGTACTTC.

Here the CDR3 reads CASSEFTGNSNQPQHF. The CDR3, as DNA: TGTGCCAGCAGTGAATTCACAGGGAATAGCAATCAGCCCCAGCATTTT. V and J are TRBV6-1 and TRBJ1-5, with D tentatively TRBD1 (6 bases). The V end lost 2 bases, the J end lost 0 bases, and 11 bases lay between the germline ends. CDR1 and CDR2 (germline): MNHNS, SASEGT. The CDR3 loop spans 16 amino acids.

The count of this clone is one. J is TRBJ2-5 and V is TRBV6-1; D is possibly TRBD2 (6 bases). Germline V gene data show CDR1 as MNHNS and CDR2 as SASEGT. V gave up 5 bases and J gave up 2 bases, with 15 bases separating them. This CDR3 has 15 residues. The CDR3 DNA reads TGTGCCAGCAGTTTTGCCACGGGAGAGCAAGAGACCCAGTACTTC. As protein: CASSFATGEQETQYF.

As DNA, the CDR3 is TGCGCCAGCAGCTCGACGGGACTAGCCTCCTACAATGAGCAGTTCTTC. Its translation is CASSSTGLASYNEQFF. V is TRBV5-1 and J is TRBJ2-1; 9 positions agree with TRBD2. The V segment lost 3 bases and the J segment 0 bases; nucleotides outside the gene matches: 4. Per germline, CDR1 SGHRS and CDR2 YFSETQ. This CDR3 spans 16 amino acids. Supplemented by reference TRBV5-1 and TRBJ2-1, the full variable domain reads KAGVTQTPRYLIKTRGQQVTLSCSPISGHRSVSWYQQTPGQGLQFLFEYFSETQRNKGNFPGRFSGRQFSNSRSEMNVSTLELGDSALYLCASSSTGLASYNEQFFGPGTRLTVL.

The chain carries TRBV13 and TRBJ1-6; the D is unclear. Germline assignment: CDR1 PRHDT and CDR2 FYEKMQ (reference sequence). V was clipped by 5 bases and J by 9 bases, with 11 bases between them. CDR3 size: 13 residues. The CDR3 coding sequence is TGTGCCAGCAGCCCGAGCGGGGTTTCACCCCTCCACTTT. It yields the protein CASSPSGVSPLHF. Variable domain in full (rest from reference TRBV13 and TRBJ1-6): AAGVIQSPRHLIKEKRETATLKCYPIPRHDTVYWYQQGPGQDPQFLISFYEKMQSDKGSIPDRFSAQQFSDYHSELNMSSLELGDSALYFCASSPSGVSPLHFGNGTRLTVT.

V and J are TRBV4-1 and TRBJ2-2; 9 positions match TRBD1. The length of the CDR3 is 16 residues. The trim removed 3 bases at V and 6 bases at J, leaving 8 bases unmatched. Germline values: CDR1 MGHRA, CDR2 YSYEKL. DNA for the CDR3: TGCGCCAGCAGCCAGGGACAGGGAATCTCGTCCGGGGAGCTGTTTTTT. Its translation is CASSQGQGISSGELFF.

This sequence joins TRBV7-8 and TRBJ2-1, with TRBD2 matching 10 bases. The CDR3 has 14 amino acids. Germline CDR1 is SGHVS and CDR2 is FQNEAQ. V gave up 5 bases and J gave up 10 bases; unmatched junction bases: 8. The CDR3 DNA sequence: TGTGCCAGCAGCCCCTGGACTAGCGGAGGCGAGCAGTTCTTC. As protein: CASSPWTSGGEQFF.

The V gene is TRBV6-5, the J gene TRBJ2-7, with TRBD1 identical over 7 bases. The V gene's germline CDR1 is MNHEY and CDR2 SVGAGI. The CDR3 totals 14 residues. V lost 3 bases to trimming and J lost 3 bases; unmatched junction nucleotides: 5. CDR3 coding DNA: TGTGCCAGCAGTTATTCGACAGGGAACTACGAGCAGTACTTC. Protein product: CASSYSTGNYEQYF.

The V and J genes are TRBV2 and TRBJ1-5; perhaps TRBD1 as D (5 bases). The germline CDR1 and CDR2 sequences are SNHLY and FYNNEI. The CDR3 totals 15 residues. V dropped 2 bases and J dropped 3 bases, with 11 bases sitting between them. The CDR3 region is CASSEIGRDNQPQHF. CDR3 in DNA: TGTGCCAGCAGTGAAATCGGCAGGGACAATCAGCCCCAGCATTTT.

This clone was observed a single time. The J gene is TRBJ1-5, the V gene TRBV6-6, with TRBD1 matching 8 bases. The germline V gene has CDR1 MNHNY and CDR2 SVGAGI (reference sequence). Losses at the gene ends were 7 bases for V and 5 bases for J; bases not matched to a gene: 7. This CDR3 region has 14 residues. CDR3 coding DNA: TGTGCCAGCACCACAGGGGGGATTTATCAGCCCCAGCATTTT. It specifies CASTTGGIYQPQHF.

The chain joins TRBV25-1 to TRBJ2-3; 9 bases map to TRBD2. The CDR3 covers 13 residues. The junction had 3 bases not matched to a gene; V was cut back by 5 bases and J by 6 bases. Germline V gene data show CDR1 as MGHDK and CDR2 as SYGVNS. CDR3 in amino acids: CASSSGGLDTQYF. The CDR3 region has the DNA TGTGCCAGCAGTAGCGGGGGGCTTGATACGCAGTATTTT.

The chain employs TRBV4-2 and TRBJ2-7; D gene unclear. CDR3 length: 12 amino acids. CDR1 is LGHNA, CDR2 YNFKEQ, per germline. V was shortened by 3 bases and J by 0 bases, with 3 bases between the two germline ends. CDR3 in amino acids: CASSQVSYEQYF. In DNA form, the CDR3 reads TGTGCCAGCAGCCAGGTCTCCTACGAGCAGTACTTC.

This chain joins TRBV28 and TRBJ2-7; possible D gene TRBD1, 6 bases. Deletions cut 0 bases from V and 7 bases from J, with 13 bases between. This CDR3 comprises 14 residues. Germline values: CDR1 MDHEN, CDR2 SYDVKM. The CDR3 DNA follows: TGTGCCAGCAGTTTATGGAGAGGGGGTGGGGAGCAGTACTTC. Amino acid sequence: CASSLWRGGGEQYF. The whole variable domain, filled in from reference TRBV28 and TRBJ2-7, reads DVKVTQSSRYLVKRTGEKVFLECVQDMDHENMFWYRQDPGLGLRLIYFSYDVKMKEKGDIPEGYSVSREKKERFSLILESASTNQTSMYLCASSLWRGGGEQYFGPGTRLTVT.

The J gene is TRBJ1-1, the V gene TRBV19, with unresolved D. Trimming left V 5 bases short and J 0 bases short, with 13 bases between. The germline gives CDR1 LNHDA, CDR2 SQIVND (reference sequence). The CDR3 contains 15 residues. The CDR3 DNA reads TGTGCCAGTAGTCCGGGAGAGCTAATGAACACTGAAGCTTTCTTT. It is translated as CASSPGELMNTEAFF.

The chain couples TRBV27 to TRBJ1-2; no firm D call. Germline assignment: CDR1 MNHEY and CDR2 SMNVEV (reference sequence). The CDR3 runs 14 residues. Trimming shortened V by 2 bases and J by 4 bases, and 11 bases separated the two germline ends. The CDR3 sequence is CASSLQATFYGYTF. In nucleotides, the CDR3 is TGTGCCAGCAGTTTACAGGCCACCTTCTATGGCTACACCTTC.

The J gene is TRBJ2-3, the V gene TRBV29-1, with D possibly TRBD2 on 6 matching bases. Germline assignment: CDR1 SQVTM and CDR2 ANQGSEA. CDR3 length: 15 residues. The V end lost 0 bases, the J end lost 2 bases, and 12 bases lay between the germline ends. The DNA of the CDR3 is TGCAGCGTTGAAGAGCGGGTAGCGGCCACAGATACGCAGTATTTT. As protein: CSVEERVAATDTQYF.

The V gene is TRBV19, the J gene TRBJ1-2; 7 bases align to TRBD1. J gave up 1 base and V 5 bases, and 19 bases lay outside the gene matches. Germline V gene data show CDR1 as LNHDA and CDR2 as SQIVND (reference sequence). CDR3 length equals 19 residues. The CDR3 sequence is CASSPTSGTDKDYNYGYTF. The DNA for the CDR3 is TGTGCCAGTAGTCCGACGTCCGGGACAGACAAAGACTATAACTATGGCTACACCTTC. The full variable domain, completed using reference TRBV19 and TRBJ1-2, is DGGITQSPKYLFRKEGQNVTLSCEQNLNHDAMYWYRQDPGQGLRLIYYSQIVNDFQKGDIAEGYSVSREKKESFPLTVTSAQKNPTAFYLCASSPTSGTDKDYNYGYTFGSGTRLTVV.

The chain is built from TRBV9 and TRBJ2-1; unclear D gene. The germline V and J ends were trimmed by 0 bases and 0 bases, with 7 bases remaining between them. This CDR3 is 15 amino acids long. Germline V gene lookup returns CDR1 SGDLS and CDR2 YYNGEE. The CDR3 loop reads CASSVGTNSYNEQFF. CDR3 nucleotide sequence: TGTGCCAGCAGCGTAGGGACCAACTCCTACAATGAGCAGTTCTTC.

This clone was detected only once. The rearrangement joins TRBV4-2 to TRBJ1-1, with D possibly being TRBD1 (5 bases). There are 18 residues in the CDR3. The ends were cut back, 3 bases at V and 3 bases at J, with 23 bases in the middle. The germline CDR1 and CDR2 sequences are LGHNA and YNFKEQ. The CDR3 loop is CASSHKMGRGLTDTEAFF. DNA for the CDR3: TGTGCCAGCAGCCATAAGATGGGGCGGGGGTTGACAGACACTGAAGCTTTCTTT.

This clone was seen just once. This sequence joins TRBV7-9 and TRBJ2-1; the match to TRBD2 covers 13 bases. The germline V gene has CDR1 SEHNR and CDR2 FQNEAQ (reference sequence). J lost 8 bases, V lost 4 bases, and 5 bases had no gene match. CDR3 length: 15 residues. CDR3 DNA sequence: TGTGCCAGCAGCTCTACTAGCGGGGGGGCCTATGAGCAGTTCTTC. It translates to CASSSTSGGAYEQFF.

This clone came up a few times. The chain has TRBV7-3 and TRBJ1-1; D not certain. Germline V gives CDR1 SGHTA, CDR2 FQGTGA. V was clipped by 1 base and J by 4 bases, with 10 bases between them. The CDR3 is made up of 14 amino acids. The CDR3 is CASSLNPAVTEAFF. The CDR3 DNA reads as TGTGCCAGCAGCTTAAATCCGGCGGTCACTGAAGCTTTCTTT.

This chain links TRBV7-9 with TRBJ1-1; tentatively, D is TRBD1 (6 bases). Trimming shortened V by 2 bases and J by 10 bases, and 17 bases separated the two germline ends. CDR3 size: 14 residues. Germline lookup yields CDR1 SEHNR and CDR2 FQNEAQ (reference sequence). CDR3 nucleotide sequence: TGTGCCAGCAGCTTAAGTAGGGGGGTTACGCCAGCTTTCTTT. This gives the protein CASSLSRGVTPAFF.

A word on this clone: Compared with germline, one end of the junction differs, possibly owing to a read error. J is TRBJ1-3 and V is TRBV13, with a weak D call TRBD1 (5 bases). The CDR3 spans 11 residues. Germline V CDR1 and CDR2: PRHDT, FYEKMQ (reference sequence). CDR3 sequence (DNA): TGTGCCAGCAGCCTCCGGGGGGTACCCCATTTT. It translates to CASSLRGVPHF.